This entry is about one T cell receptor beta chain. Its antigen is unidentified. Total RNA was extracted at no less than 6 micrograms per sample. The CDR3 is made up of 15 amino acids. Looked up from germline, CDR1 is SGHTA and CDR2 is FQGNSA. The ends lost 5 bases at V and 1 base at J; junction bases unmatched: 7. The data derive from a study of blood T cells in healthy people across ages. Study-level findings and limits: Without sorted subsets, naive and antigen-experienced compartments could not be conclusively compared.

The second PCR ran roughly 7 to 12 cycles with a sample-barcoded 5' primer and J-beta primers. TCRdb used MiXCR to reprocess the 5' RACE reads, holding one entry per CDR3 protein. This sample carries roughly 1.9 million distinct CDR3 sequences, around 40% of them seen once, and the ten largest clones take 20% to 25%. The sample taken for sequencing was blood. V is TRBV7-2 and J is TRBJ2-7; 8 bases match TRBD1. This TCR was sampled from a human donor in good health. The CDR3 DNA reads TGTGCCAGCAGCACTTCAGGGGGCTATTCCTACGAGCAGTACTTC. Its protein product is CASSTSGGYSYEQYF.